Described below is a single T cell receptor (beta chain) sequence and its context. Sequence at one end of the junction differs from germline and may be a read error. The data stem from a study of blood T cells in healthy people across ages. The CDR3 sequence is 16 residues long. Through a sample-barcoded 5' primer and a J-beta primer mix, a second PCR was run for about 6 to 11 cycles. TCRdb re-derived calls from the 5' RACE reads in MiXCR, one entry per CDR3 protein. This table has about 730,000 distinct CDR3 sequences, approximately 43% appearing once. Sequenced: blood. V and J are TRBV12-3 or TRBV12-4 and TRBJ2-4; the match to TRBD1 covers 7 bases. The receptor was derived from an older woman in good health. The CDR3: CASSPWTGSARNIQYF. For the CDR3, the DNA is TGTGCCAGCAGTCCATGGACAGGCTCTGCCAGAAACATTCAGTACTTC.